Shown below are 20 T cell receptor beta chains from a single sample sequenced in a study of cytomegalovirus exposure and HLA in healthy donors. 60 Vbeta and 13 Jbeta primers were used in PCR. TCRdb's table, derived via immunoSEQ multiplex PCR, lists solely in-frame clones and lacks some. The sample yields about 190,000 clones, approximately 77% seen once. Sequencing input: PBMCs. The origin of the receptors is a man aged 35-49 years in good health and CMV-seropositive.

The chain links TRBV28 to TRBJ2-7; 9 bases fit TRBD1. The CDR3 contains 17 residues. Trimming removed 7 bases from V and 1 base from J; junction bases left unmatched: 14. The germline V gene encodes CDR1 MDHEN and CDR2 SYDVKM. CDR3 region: CASTSHRRDRVSYEQYF. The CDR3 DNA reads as TGTGCCAGCACCTCACACCGTCGGGACAGGGTATCCTACGAGCAGTACTTC. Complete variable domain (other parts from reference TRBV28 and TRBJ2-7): DVKVTQSSRYLVKRTGEKVFLECVQDMDHENMFWYRQDPGLGLRLIYFSYDVKMKEKGDIPEGYSVSREKKERFSLILESASTNQTSMYLCASTSHRRDRVSYEQYFGPGTRLTVT.

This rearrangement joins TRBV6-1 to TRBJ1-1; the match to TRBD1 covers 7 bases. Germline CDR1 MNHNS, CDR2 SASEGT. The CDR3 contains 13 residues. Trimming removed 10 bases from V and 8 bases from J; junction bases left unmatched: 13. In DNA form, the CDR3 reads TGTGCCATCAGGGGGGACACAGGGCGAGAAGCTTTCTTT. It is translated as CAIRGDTGREAFF.

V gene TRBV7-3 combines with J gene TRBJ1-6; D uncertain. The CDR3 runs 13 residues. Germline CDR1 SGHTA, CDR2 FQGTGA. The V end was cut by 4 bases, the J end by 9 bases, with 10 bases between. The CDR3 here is CASSSGGVSPLHF. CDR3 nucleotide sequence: TGTGCCAGCAGCTCGGGCGGGGTTTCACCCCTCCACTTT. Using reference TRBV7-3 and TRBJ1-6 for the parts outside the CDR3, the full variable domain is GAGVSQTPSNKVTEKGKYVELRCDPISGHTALYWYRQSLGQGPEFLIYFQGTGAADDSGLPNDRFFAVRPEGSVSTLKIQRTERGDSAVYLCASSSGGVSPLHFGNGTRLTVT.

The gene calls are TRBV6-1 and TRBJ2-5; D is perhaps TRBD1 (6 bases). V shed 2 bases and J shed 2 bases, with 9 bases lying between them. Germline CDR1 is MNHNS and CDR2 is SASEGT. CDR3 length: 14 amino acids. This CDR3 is CASSERQAQETQYF. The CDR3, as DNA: TGTGCCAGCAGTGAAAGACAGGCTCAAGAGACCCAGTACTTC.

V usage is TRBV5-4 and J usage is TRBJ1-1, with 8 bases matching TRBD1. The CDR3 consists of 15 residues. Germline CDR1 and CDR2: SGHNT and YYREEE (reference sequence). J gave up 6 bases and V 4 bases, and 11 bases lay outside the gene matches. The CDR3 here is CASSQSVQGVSEAFF. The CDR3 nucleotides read TGTGCCAGCAGCCAGTCAGTACAGGGGGTATCTGAAGCTTTCTTT.

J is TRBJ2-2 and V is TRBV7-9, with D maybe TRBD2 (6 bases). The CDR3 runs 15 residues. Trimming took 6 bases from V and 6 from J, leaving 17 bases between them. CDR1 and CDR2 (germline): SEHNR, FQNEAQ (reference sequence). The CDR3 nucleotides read TGTGCCAGCAGGTCACAGGATGCGGGGCCCGGGGAGCTGTTTTTT. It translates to CASRSQDAGPGELFF.

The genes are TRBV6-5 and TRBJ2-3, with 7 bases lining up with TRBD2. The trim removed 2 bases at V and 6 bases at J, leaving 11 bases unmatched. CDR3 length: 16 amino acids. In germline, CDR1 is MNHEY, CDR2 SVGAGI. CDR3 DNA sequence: TGTGCCAGCAGTTACGATACCGGGACTATAACGGATACGCAGTATTTT. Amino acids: CASSYDTGTITDTQYF.

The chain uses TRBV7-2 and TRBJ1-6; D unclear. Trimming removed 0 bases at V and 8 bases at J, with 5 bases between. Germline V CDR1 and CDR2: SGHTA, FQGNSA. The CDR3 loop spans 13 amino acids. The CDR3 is CASSLATDSPLHF. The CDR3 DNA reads TGTGCCAGCAGCTTAGCGACTGATTCACCCCTCCACTTT.

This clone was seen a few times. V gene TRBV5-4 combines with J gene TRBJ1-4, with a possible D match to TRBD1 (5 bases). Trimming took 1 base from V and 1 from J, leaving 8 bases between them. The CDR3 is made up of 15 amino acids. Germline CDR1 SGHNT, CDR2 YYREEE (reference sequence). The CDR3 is CASSLSGGTNEKLFF. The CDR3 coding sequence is TGTGCCAGCAGCTTGTCGGGGGGAACTAATGAAAAACTGTTTTTT. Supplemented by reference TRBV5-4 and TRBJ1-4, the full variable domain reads ETGVTQSPTHLIKTRGQQVTLRCSSQSGHNTVSWYQQALGQGPQFIFQYYREEENGRGNFPPRFSGLQFPNYSSELNVNALELDDSALYLCASSLSGGTNEKLFFGSGTQLSVL.

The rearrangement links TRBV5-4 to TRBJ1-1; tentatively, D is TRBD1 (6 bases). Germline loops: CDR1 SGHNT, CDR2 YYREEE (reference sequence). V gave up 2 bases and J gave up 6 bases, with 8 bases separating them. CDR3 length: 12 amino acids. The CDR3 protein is CASSFQGPEAFF. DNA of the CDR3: TGTGCCAGCAGCTTTCAGGGGCCTGAAGCTTTCTTT.

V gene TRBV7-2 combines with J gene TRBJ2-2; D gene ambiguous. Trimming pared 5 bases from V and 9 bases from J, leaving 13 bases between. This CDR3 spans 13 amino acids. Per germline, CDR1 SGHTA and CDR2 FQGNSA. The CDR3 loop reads CASSLRHERELFF. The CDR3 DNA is TGTGCCAGCAGCCTCAGGCACGAGCGGGAGCTGTTTTTT.

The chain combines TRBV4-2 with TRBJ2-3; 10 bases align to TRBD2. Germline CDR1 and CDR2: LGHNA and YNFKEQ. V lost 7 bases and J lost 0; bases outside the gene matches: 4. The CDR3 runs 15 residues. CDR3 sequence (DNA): TGTGCCAGCACCCGAGCGGGGGGGAGCACAGATACGCAGTATTTT. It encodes CASTRAGGSTDTQYF.

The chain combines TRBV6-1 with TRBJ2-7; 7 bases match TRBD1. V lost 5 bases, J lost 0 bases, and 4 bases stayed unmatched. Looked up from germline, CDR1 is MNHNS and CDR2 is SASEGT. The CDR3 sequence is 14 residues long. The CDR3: CASSRQGGSYEQYF. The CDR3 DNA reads TGTGCCAGCAGTCGACAGGGCGGCTCCTACGAGCAGTACTTC.

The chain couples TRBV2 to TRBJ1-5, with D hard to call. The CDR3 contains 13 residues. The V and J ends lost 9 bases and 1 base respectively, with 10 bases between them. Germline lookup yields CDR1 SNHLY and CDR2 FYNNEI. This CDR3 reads CASKWQSNQPQHF. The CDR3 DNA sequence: TGTGCCAGTAAATGGCAGAGCAATCAGCCCCAGCATTTT. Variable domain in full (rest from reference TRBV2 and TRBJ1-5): EPEVTQTPSHQVTQMGQEVILRCVPISNHLYFYWYRQILGQKVEFLVSFYNNEISEKSEIFDDQFSVERPDGSNFTLKIRSTKLEDSAMYFCASKWQSNQPQHFGDGTRLSIL.

The CDR3 bases are TGCAGCGCATCGAGGGTGGAGGGCACTGAAGCTTTCTTT. It encodes CSASRVEGTEAFF. The V call is TRBV29-1, the J call TRBJ1-1; D gene uncertain. The CDR3 is 13 residues long. Germline V CDR1 and CDR2: SQVTM, ANQGSEA. V lost 7 bases and J lost 4, with 16 bases in between.

The CDR3: CAISGRDRGRGGYTF. The CDR3 DNA follows: TGTGCCATCAGTGGCCGGGACAGGGGGCGCGGTGGCTACACCTTC. This rearrangement joins TRBV10-3 to TRBJ1-2; 12 bases are shared with TRBD1. V shed 4 bases, J shed 7 bases, and the junction held 7 bases outside the gene matches. The germline V gene encodes CDR1 ENHRY and CDR2 SYGVKD. The CDR3 covers 15 residues.

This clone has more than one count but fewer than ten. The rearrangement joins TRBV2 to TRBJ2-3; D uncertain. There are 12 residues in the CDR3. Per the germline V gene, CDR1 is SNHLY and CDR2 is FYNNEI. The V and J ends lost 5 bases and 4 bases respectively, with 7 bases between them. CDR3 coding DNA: TGTGCCAGCAGTCAGTCCGCAGATACGCAGTATTTT. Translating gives CASSQSADTQYF.

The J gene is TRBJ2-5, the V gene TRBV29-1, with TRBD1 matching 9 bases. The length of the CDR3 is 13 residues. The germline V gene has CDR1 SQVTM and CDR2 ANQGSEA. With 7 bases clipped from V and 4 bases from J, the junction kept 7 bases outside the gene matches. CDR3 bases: TGCAGCGCGACCGGGACAGGGAGAGAGACCCAGTACTTC. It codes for CSATGTGRETQYF. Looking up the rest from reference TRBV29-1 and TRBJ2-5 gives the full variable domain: SAVISQKPSRDICQRGTSLTIQCQVDSQVTMMFWYRQQPGQSLTLIATANQGSEATYESGFVIDKFPISRPNLTFSTLTVSNMSPEDSSIYLCSATGTGRETQYFGPGTRLLVL.

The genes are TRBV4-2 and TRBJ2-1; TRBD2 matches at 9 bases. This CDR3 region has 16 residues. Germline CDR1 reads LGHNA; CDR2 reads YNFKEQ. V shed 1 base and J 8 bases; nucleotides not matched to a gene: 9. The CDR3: CASSQVTWREGHEQFF. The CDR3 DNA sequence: TGTGCCAGCAGCCAAGTGACTTGGCGGGAGGGCCATGAGCAGTTCTTC.

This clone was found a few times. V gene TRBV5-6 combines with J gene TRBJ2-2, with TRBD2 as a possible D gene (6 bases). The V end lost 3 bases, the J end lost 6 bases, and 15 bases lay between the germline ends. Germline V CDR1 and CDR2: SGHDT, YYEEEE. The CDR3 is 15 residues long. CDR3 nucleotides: TGTGCCAGCAGCTCCCCCGGGGGTGCGTCCGGGGAGCTGTTTTTT. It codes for CASSSPGGASGELFF.